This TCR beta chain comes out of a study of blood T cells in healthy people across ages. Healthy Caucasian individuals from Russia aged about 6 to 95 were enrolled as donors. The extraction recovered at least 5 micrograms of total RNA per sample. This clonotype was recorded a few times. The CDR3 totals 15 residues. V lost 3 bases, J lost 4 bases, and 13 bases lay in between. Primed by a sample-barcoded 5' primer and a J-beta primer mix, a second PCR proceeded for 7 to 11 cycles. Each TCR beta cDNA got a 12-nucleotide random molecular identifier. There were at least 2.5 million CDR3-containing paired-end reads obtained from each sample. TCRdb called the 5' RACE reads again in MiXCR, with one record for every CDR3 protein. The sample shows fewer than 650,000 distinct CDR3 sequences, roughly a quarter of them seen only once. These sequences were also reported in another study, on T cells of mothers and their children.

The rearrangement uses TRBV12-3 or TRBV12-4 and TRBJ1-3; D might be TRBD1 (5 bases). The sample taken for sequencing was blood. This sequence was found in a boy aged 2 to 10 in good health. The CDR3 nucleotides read TGTGCCAGCAGTTTGTCGGGGGTTGACGGAAACACCATATATTTT. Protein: CASSLSGVDGNTIYF.